Sequencing of this T cell receptor beta chain was carried out in a study of Graves' ophthalmopathy and Graves' hyperthyroidism. RNA transcripts were the source from which TCR beta CDR3 regions were amplified. RT-PCR with HTBI primers came first, then second-round multiplex PCR. MiXCR, run by TCRdb on the multiplex PCR reads, gives a single entry per CDR3 protein. The data show 900,000 to 1,200,000 distinct CDR3 sequences, around a third seen once. Germline V gives CDR1 SQVTM, CDR2 ANQGSEA. This CDR3 has 12 residues. The genes are TRBV29-1 and TRBJ1-2, with a possible D match to TRBD1 (5 bases). The TCR was taken from an adult man with Graves' hyperthyroidism. Input material: peripheral blood or thyroid tissue (not recorded which). CDR3 nucleotide sequence: TGCAGTTTAGTTTCCGGGGGATATGGCTACACCTTC. This codes for CSLVSGGYGYTF.